In its sample, the clone carrying this T cell receptor beta chain was seen many times. Its matching antigen is unknown. The data are from a study of breast tumors, draining lymph nodes, adjacent tissues. TCRdb analysed the multiplex PCR reads with MiXCR anew, one entry per CDR3 protein. Of about 200,000 distinct CDR3 sequences in the sample, about 34% were seen once. Trimming stripped 6 bases from V and 7 bases from J, with 18 bases between. The CDR3 loop spans 15 amino acids. Findings of the study overall: Compared with basal-like, luminal-like tumors shared significantly more repertoire with nontumor tissue. Tumor TCR diversity was below lymph nodes but above nontumor tissue. Tumor T cell lymph node origin was a supported hypothesis, not proven. The data were judged consistent with most tumor T cells coming from lymph node and expanding in tumor.

The lymph nodes were axillary draining lymph nodes from breast cancer patients. V and J are TRBV12-3 or TRBV12-4 and TRBJ1-4; tentative D call: TRBD1 (6 bases). This receptor was identified in a female donor with breast cancer. Some clones in this sample may be carry-over from other donors' samples. The sample comprised axillary lymph node tissue. This chain's CDR3 is CASSRRRQVGEKLFF. The CDR3 DNA reads as TGTGCCAGCAGCCGCCGACGACAGGTTGGTGAAAAACTGTTTTTT.